The 16 T cell receptor beta chains below all came from one sample that was sequenced in a study of blood T cell repertoires in COVID-19. TCRdb keeps only in-frame clones here, not all; method: immunoSEQ multiplex PCR. This repertoire shows roughly 340,000 clones, 88% found once; its top ten account for 6% to 8.5%. Source material: peripheral blood. Receptors originate from a woman between 70 and 85 years old with COVID-19, enrolled during active disease.

The J gene is TRBJ1-5, the V gene TRBV28; TRBD1 aligns across 8 bases. The length of the CDR3 is 16 residues. CDR1 MDHEN and CDR2 SYDVKM come from the germline V gene. The V gene end was trimmed by 7 bases and the J gene end by 5 bases; junction bases not matched to a gene: 13. CDR3 protein: CASTLGQGRLDQPQHF. The CDR3 DNA is TGTGCCAGCACCCTCGGACAGGGTAGGCTGGATCAGCCCCAGCATTTT.

The chain combines TRBV5-4 with TRBJ1-2, with 10 bases aligning to TRBD1. The CDR3 totals 15 residues. Germline CDR1 reads SGHNT; CDR2 reads YYREEE (reference sequence). V gave up 2 bases and J gave up 4 bases; unmatched junction bases: 5. The DNA of the CDR3 is TGTGCCAGCAGCTTAACGACAGGGGGCGTCTATGGCTACACCTTC. Protein product: CASSLTTGGVYGYTF.

This clone was counted once. The rearrangement links TRBV18 to TRBJ1-3, with D perhaps matching TRBD1 (6 bases). This CDR3 is built from 18 residues. The V end lost 5 bases, the J end lost 1 base, and 21 bases lay between the germline ends. Germline lookup yields CDR1 KGHSH and CDR2 LQKENI. In nucleotides, the CDR3 is TGTGCCAGCTCATCGTTGTCCGGGACATTTTTTTCTGGAAACACCATATATTTT. Its translation is CASSSLSGTFFSGNTIYF.

The gene calls are TRBV7-3 and TRBJ2-5, with D unresolved. Germline assignment: CDR1 SGHTA and CDR2 FQGTGA. V was shortened by 4 bases and J by 0 bases, with 3 bases between the two germline ends. The CDR3 has 12 amino acids. The CDR3 loop is CASSSYQETQYF. DNA for the CDR3: TGTGCCAGCAGCTCATACCAAGAGACCCAGTACTTC.

The V and J genes are TRBV7-9 and TRBJ1-2; D possibly corresponds to TRBD1 (6 bases). Per germline, CDR1 SEHNR and CDR2 FQNEAQ (reference sequence). The ends were cut back, 1 base at V and 3 bases at J, with 9 bases in the middle. This CDR3 is 14 amino acids long. Here the CDR3 DNA reads TGTGCCAGCAGCTTAGGACAGGTCTACTATGGCTACACCTTC. Translation: CASSLGQVYYGYTF.

The gene calls are TRBV15 and TRBJ2-6; possible D gene TRBD2, 5 bases. Germline CDR1 and CDR2: LNHNV and YYDKDF (reference sequence). V gave up 8 bases and J gave up 4 bases, with 15 bases separating them. This CDR3 is built from 15 residues. In DNA, the CDR3 is TGTGCCACCGAACGGGGATCCACCGGGGCCAACGTCCTGACTTTC. Translated, it gives CATERGSTGANVLTF. Drawing the rest from reference TRBV15 and TRBJ2-6, the complete variable domain is DAMVIQNPRYQVTQFGKPVTLSCSQTLNHNVMYWYQQKSSQAPKLLFHYYDKDFNNEADTPDNFQSRRPNTSFCFLDIRSPGLGDTAMYLCATERGSTGANVLTFGAGSRLTVL.

This sequence joins TRBV6-6 and TRBJ2-1, with 14 nucleotides matching TRBD2. The V gene end was trimmed by 7 bases and the J gene end by 9 bases; junction bases not matched to a gene: 5. The CDR3 covers 14 residues. The germline gives CDR1 MNHNY, CDR2 SVGAGI (reference sequence). The DNA of the CDR3 is TGTGCCAGCAAGGGGACTAGCGGGGGAAGTGAGCAGTTCTTC. Encoded protein: CASKGTSGGSEQFF.

This clone was recorded only once. The rearrangement joins TRBV7-9 to TRBJ2-1, with TRBD1 matching over 8 bases. V lost 3 bases and J lost 7; bases outside the gene matches: 8. The V gene's germline CDR1 is SEHNR and CDR2 FQNEAQ (reference sequence). This CDR3 has 15 amino acids. CDR3 in amino acids: CASSFVTGGWNEQFF. CDR3 coding DNA: TGTGCCAGCAGCTTTGTAACAGGGGGGTGGAATGAGCAGTTCTTC.

For this clone: Just one base apart from a much larger clone, this may be a read error. Other DNA variants within this sample encode the same CDR3. The chain employs TRBV19 and TRBJ1-3; the D gene is possibly TRBD1 (5 bases). Germline values: CDR1 LNHDA, CDR2 SQIVND (reference sequence). The CDR3 sequence is 15 residues long. Trimming took off 6 bases at V and 0 bases at J, with 12 bases between the two ends. CDR3 sequence reads: CASRRQFFSGNTIYF. The DNA of the CDR3 is TGTGCCAGTAGGCGACAGTTCTTCTCTGGAAACACCATATATTTT.

This clone occurred once. The V gene is TRBV19, the J gene TRBJ2-1, with D maybe TRBD1 (6 bases). The length of the CDR3 is 11 residues. Between the trimmed V and J ends, which lost 7 bases and 14 bases, there was a span of 15 bases. Per germline, CDR1 LNHDA and CDR2 SQIVND (reference sequence). The CDR3 protein is CASIRGGEEFF. The CDR3 DNA follows: TGTGCCAGTATCAGGGGCGGAGAGGAGTTCTTC.

V usage is TRBV4-1 and J usage is TRBJ2-1, with 8 bases fitting TRBD2. V was pared by 4 bases and J by 4 bases, with 6 bases of the junction left unmatched. Germline lookup yields CDR1 MGHRA and CDR2 YSYEKL. The CDR3 totals 15 residues. CDR3 coding DNA: TGCGCCAGCAGCCGCACACTAGCGGAGTACAATGAGCAGTTCTTC. Amino acids: CASSRTLAEYNEQFF.

The chain couples TRBV5-6 to TRBJ1-2; D is possibly TRBD1 (6 bases). Germline V gene sequence: CDR1 SGHDT, CDR2 YYEEEE. The CDR3 has 12 residues. V lost 9 bases to trimming and J lost 0 bases, with 9 bases between them. The CDR3 DNA is TGTGCCACCGGACAGACTAACTATGGCTACACCTTC. The encoded protein is CATGQTNYGYTF.

The chain uses TRBV6-5 and TRBJ2-1, with a tentative D call TRBD2 (6 bases). V lost 4 bases and J lost 7, with 8 bases in between. The germline V gene has CDR1 MNHEY and CDR2 SVGAGI. This CDR3 is 12 amino acids long. CDR3 residues: CASSFGGNEQFF. CDR3 nucleotide sequence: TGTGCCAGCAGTTTCGGGGGAAATGAGCAGTTCTTC.

This clone appeared a single time. The CDR3, as DNA: TGTGCCAGTAGGCGACTAGCGGGGTCCTACGAGCAGTACTTC. Its translation: CASRRLAGSYEQYF. The chain has TRBV19 and TRBJ2-7; 11 bases are shared with TRBD2. J was trimmed by 1 base and V by 6 bases; bases with no gene match: 2. This CDR3 contains 14 residues. Germline CDR1 is LNHDA and CDR2 is SQIVND (reference sequence). The variable domain in full, completed from reference TRBV19 and TRBJ2-7, reads DGGITQSPKYLFRKEGQNVTLSCEQNLNHDAMYWYRQDPGQGLRLIYYSQIVNDFQKGDIAEGYSVSREKKESFPLTVTSAQKNPTAFYLCASRRLAGSYEQYFGPGTRLTVT.

J is TRBJ1-2 and V is TRBV2, with TRBD1 matching over 7 bases. With V trimmed by 6 bases and J by 7 bases, 5 bases remained unmatched. The CDR3 has 12 residues. Germline-derived CDR1 and CDR2 are SNHLY and FYNNEI. The CDR3 sequence: CASRGDRLGYTF. CDR3 coding DNA: TGTGCCAGCAGGGGGGACAGACTTGGCTACACCTTC.

V usage is TRBV5-5 and J usage is TRBJ2-7, with D possibly being TRBD2 (5 bases). V lost 0 bases, J lost 2 bases, and 12 bases lay in between. The CDR3 consists of 15 residues. CDR1 and CDR2 (germline): SGHKS, YYEKEE (reference sequence). DNA of the CDR3: TGTGCCAGCAGCTTGGAACGGGGTAGGACCTACGAGCAGTACTTC. The encoded protein is CASSLERGRTYEQYF.